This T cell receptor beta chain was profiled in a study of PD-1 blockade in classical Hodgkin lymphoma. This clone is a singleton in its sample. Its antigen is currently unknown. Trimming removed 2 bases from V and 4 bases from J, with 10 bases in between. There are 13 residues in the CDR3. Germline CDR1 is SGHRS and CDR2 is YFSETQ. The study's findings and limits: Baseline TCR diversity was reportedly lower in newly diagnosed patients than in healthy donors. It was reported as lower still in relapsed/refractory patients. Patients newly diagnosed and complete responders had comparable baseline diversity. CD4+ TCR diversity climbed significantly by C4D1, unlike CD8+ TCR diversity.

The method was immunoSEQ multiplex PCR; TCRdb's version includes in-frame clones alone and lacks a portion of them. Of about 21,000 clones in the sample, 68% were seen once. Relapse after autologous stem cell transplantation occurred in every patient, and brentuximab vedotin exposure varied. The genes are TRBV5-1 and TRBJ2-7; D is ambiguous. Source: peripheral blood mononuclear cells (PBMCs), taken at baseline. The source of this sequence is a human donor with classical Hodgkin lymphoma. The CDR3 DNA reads TGCGCCAGCAGCTTAGGGAAAAGTTACGAGCAGTACTTC. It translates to CASSLGKSYEQYF.